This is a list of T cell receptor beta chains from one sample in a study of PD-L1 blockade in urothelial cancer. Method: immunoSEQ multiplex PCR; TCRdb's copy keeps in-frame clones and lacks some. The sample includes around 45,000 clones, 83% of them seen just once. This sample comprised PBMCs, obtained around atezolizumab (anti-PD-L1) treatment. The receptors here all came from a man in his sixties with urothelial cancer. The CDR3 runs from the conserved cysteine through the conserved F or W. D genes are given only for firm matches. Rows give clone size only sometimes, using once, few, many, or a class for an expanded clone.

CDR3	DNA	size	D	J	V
CASSLFGSYEQYF	TGTGCCAGCAGTTTATTTGGCAGCTACGAGCAGTACTTC	-	-	TRBJ2-7	TRBV27
CAISESRGPEAFF	TGTGCCATCAGTGAGTCGCGGGGGCCCGAAGCTTTCTTT	-	-	TRBJ1-1	TRBV10-3
CASSPVGQQFF	TGTGCCAGCAGCCCGGTGGGGCAGCAGTTCTTC	-	-	TRBJ2-1	TRBV11-2
CASSPGQAKILHF	TGCGCCAGCAGCCCGGGACAGGCAAAAATCCTCCACTTT	-	TRBD1	TRBJ1-6	TRBV5-1
CASGDGDRGHF	TGTGCCAGCGGAGATGGGGACAGGGGGCATTTT	-	TRBD1	TRBJ1-5	TRBV28
CAWSRGILGNQPQHF	TGTGCCTGGAGCAGGGGGATACTCGGCAATCAGCCCCAGCATTTT	once	TRBD1	TRBJ1-5	TRBV30
CASSTSDPWAEQFF	TGTGCCAGTAGTACCTCGGATCCCTGGGCTGAGCAGTTCTTC	-	-	TRBJ2-1	TRBV19
CASSFLAGEQFF	TGTGCCAGCAGTTTTCTAGCGGGGGAGCAGTTCTTC	-	TRBD2	TRBJ2-1	TRBV28
CASSQWGQGSYEQYF	TGTGCCAGCAGCCAATGGGGACAGGGGTCCTACGAGCAGTACTTC	-	TRBD1	TRBJ2-7	TRBV28
CASSSSGNYGYTF	TGTGCCAGCAGTTCTTCAGGGAACTATGGCTACACCTTC	-	-	TRBJ1-2	TRBV27
CASSVLGGKDTQYF	TGTGCCAGCAGCGTCTTGGGGGGGAAAGATACGCAGTATTTT	few	TRBD2	TRBJ2-3	TRBV9
CASSGTGTGEEKLFF	TGTGCCAGCAGTGGAACCGGGACAGGGGAGGAAAAACTGTTTTTT	-	TRBD1	TRBJ1-4	TRBV2
CASSHNREYNEQFF	TGTGCCAGCAGCCATAACCGGGAGTACAATGAGCAGTTCTTC	-	-	TRBJ2-1	TRBV4-2
CASSFGPLAGQNTEAFF	TGTGCCAGCAGTTTCGGACCCTTGGCAGGGCAAAACACTGAAGCTTTCTTT	-	-	TRBJ1-1	TRBV9
CASSDNTLGQPSYEQYF	TGTGCCAGCAGTGATAATACGCTGGGACAGCCCTCCTACGAGCAGTACTTC	-	TRBD1	TRBJ2-7	TRBV2
CASSPLSWGDTEAFF	TGTGCCAGCTCACCACTGTCATGGGGAGACACTGAAGCTTTCTTT	-	-	TRBJ1-1	TRBV18
CASNRWPGNTEAFF	TGTGCCAGCAACCGTTGGCCAGGGAACACTGAAGCTTTCTTT	-	-	TRBJ1-1	TRBV7-9
CASSRGTAPTGTQYF	TGTGCTAGCAGCCGAGGGACAGCGCCTACGGGTACGCAGTATTTT	once	TRBD1	TRBJ2-3	TRBV7-7
CASSLGAKRGGTDTQYF	TGTGCCAGCAGCTTGGGGGCCAAGCGGGGGGGCACAGATACGCAGTATTTT	once	TRBD2	TRBJ2-3	TRBV5-4
CASRLTENYGYTF	TGTGCCAGCAGGCTAACCGAAAACTATGGCTACACCTTC	-	-	TRBJ1-2	TRBV28
CATSRDQGETQYF	TGTGCCACCAGCAGAGATCAGGGGGAGACCCAGTACTTC	-	-	TRBJ2-5	TRBV15
CASSPDREAYNEQFF	TGCGCCAGCAGTCCAGACAGGGAAGCCTACAATGAGCAGTTCTTC	-	TRBD1	TRBJ2-1	TRBV5-1
CASSMAGNDYGYTF	TGTGCCAGTAGTATGGCGGGGAATGACTATGGCTACACCTTC	-	-	TRBJ1-2	TRBV19
CASSAGTSAGNTIYF	TGTGCCAGCAGCGCAGGGACTTCCGCTGGAAACACCATATATTTT	-	-	TRBJ1-3	TRBV7-6
CASSVAGMNYGYTF	TGTGCCAGCAGCGTAGCGGGTATGAACTATGGCTACACCTTC	-	-	TRBJ1-2	TRBV9
CASSLWDSSYEQYF	TGTGCCAGCAGCTTGTGGGACTCCTCCTACGAGCAGTACTTC	-	-	TRBJ2-7	TRBV5-5
CASSATRGPPNTEAFF	TGTGCCAGCAGCGCCACCAGGGGCCCTCCAAACACTGAAGCTTTCTTT	-	-	TRBJ1-1	TRBV6-6
CASSLARAGGLSADTQYF	TGCGCCAGCAGCTTGGCACGAGCGGGGGGGCTTTCCGCAGATACGCAGTATTTT	-	TRBD2	TRBJ2-3	TRBV5-1
CASSFPRQGREKLFF	TGTGCCAGCAGTTTCCCTCGACAGGGGAGGGAAAAACTGTTTTTT	-	TRBD1	TRBJ1-4	TRBV28
CASSYKTGTEAFF	TGTGCCAGCAGCTATAAGACAGGAACTGAAGCTTTCTTT	-	-	TRBJ1-1	TRBV7-2
CASSTGTESYEQYF	TGTGCCAGTAGTACGGGGACAGAGTCCTACGAGCAGTACTTC	once	TRBD1	TRBJ2-7	TRBV19
CASSGGDSSNSPLHF	TGTGCCAGCAGTGGGGGCGACAGTAGCAATTCACCCCTCCACTTT	-	-	TRBJ1-6	TRBV25-1